These 11 T cell receptor beta chains originate from one sample sequenced in a study of blood T cell repertoires in COVID-19. TCRdb's table, derived via immunoSEQ multiplex PCR, lists solely in-frame clones and lacks some. The data contain 120,000 to 150,000 clones, about 79% of them seen just once; the ten biggest clones take up 6.5% to 9%. Sequencing was carried out using peripheral blood. The source is a woman aged 45 to 65 in a cohort sampled during active or convalescent COVID-19.

The CDR3 sequence: CASSPDRGTEAFF. CDR3 coding DNA: TGTGCCAGCAGCCCCGACAGGGGCACTGAAGCTTTCTTT. The rearrangement joins TRBV6-5 to TRBJ1-1; 8 nucleotides agree with TRBD1. V gave up 6 bases and J gave up 4 bases; unmatched junction bases: 4. Germline CDR1 MNHEY, CDR2 SVGAGI. CDR3 length: 13 amino acids.

This chain joins TRBV6-2 or TRBV6-3 and TRBJ2-3; D call uncertain. CDR1 is MNHEY and CDR2 is SVGEGT in the germline V gene. The CDR3 is 15 residues long. V lost 1 base and J 2 bases, leaving 10 bases between the germline ends. CDR3 amino acids: CASSYWSGNTDTQYF. CDR3 in DNA: TGTGCCAGCAGTTACTGGTCAGGAAACACAGATACGCAGTATTTT.

The chain is built from TRBV18 and TRBJ2-7; 9 bases are a match to TRBD1. The CDR3 spans 16 residues. Germline CDR1 KGHSH, CDR2 LQKENI. The trim removed 3 bases at V and 4 bases at J, leaving 10 bases unmatched. This chain's CDR3 is CASSPQPPGQGYEQYF. The DNA for the CDR3 is TGTGCCAGCTCACCCCAACCTCCGGGACAGGGATACGAGCAGTACTTC.

V is TRBV18 and J is TRBJ2-3; D remains ambiguous. V dropped 4 bases and J dropped 0 bases, with 17 bases sitting between them. CDR1 is KGHSH and CDR2 is LQKENI in the germline V gene. The CDR3 is 17 amino acids. The CDR3 nucleotides read TGTGCCAGCTCACGCGGCACCGGAGCATGGAGCACAGATACGCAGTATTTT. It translates to CASSRGTGAWSTDTQYF.

The chain recombines TRBV9 with TRBJ1-3, with 9 bases matching TRBD1. V was pared by 5 bases and J by 4 bases, with 7 bases of the junction left unmatched. In germline, CDR1 is SGDLS, CDR2 YYNGEE. CDR3 length equals 15 residues. CDR3 nucleotides: TGTGCCAGCAGAGAAGGGACAGGGACAGGAAACACCATATATTTT. Translating gives CASREGTGTGNTIYF.

This rearrangement joins TRBV10-3 to TRBJ1-5; D is perhaps TRBD1 (6 bases). With 2 bases removed from V and 6 bases from J, the gap between germline ends came to 14 bases. Germline CDR1 and CDR2: ENHRY and SYGVKD. The CDR3 is 15 amino acids. This chain's CDR3 is CAISEGGAPTQPQHF. CDR3 sequence (DNA): TGTGCCATCAGTGAGGGGGGGGCGCCCACTCAGCCCCAGCATTTT.

This clone has more than one count but fewer than ten. The rearrangement uses TRBV24-1 and TRBJ2-7; perhaps TRBD1 as D (6 bases). The germline V and J ends were trimmed by 4 bases and 5 bases, with 17 bases remaining between them. The CDR3 is made up of 15 amino acids. Germline CDR1 reads KGHDR; CDR2 reads SFDVKD. CDR3 sequence: CATSDPRTAGNEQYF. As DNA, the CDR3 is TGTGCCACCAGTGACCCAAGGACAGCCGGGAACGAGCAGTACTTC.

The chain carries TRBV6-5 and TRBJ2-6; no clear D gene. Trimming took 7 bases from V and 4 from J, leaving 11 bases between them. CDR1 is MNHEY, CDR2 SVGAGI, per germline. This CDR3 region has 14 residues. The CDR3, as DNA: TGTGCCAGCACTCTTACGGTAGGGGCCAACGTCCTGACTTTC. It encodes CASTLTVGANVLTF.

This sequence joins TRBV11-3 and TRBJ1-3; D is undetermined. Germline V lookup: CDR1 SGHNT, CDR2 YENEEA. V lost 4 bases to trimming and J lost 0 bases, with 7 bases between them. The CDR3 sequence is 14 residues long. CDR3 loop: CASSSRSSGNTIYF. The CDR3 DNA reads TGTGCCAGCAGCTCCCGGAGCTCTGGAAACACCATATATTTT. The whole variable domain, remainder taken from reference TRBV11-3 and TRBJ1-3, is EAGVVQSPRYKIIEKKQPVAFWCNPISGHNTLYWYLQNLGQGPELLIRYENEEAVDDSQLPKDRFSAERLKGVDSTLKIQPAELGDSAVYLCASSSRSSGNTIYFGEGSWLTVV.

The chain has TRBV27 and TRBJ1-2; the match to TRBD1 covers 12 bases. This CDR3 contains 13 residues. J was trimmed by 8 bases and V by 2 bases; bases with no gene match: 0. The germline V gene has CDR1 MNHEY and CDR2 SMNVEV (reference sequence). Written as DNA, the CDR3 is TGTGCCAGCAGTTTAGGGACAGGGGGCGGCTACACCTTC. It codes for CASSLGTGGGYTF.

This clone has only one observation. This chain links TRBV9 with TRBJ1-4; 8 positions match TRBD1. CDR1 SGDLS and CDR2 YYNGEE come from the germline V gene. This CDR3 is 14 amino acids long. J was trimmed by 7 bases and V by 3 bases; bases with no gene match: 5. CDR3 in amino acids: CASSGGQAGEKLFF. The CDR3, as DNA: TGTGCCAGCAGCGGGGGACAGGCGGGTGAAAAACTGTTTTTT. Looking up the rest from reference TRBV9 and TRBJ1-4 gives the full variable domain: DSGVTQTPKHLITATGQRVTLRCSPRSGDLSVYWYQQSLDQGLQFLIQYYNGEERAKGNILERFSAQQFPDLHSELNLSSLELGDSALYFCASSGGQAGEKLFFGSGTQLSVL.